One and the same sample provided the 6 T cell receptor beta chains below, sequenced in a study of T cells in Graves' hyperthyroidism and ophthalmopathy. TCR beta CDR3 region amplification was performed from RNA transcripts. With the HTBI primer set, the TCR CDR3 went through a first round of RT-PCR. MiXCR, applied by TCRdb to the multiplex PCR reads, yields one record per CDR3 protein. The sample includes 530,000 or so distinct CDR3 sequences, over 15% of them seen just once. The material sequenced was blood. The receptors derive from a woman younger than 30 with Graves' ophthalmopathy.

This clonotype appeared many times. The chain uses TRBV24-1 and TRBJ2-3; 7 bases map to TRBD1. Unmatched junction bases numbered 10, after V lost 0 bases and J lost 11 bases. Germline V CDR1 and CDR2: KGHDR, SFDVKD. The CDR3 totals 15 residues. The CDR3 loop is CATSDLPPGTARQYF. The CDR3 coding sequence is TGTGCCACCAGTGATTTGCCTCCCGGGACAGCAAGGCAGTATTTT.

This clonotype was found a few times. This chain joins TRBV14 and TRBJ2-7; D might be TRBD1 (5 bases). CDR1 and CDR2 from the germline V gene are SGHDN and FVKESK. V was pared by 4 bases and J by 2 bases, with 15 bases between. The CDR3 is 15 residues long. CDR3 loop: CASSPRLGRAYEQYF. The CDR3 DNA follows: TGTGCCAGCAGCCCGCGCTTGGGCAGGGCCTACGAGCAGTACTTC.

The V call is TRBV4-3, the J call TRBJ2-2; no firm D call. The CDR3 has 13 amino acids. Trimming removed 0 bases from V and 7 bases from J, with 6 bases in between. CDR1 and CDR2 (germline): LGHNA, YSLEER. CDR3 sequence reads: CASSQDYVGELFF. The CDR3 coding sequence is TGCGCCAGCAGCCAAGATTACGTCGGGGAGCTGTTTTTT.

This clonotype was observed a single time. The CDR3, as DNA: TGTGCCAGCAGCGTAGTGGCCCGGGCGGGAGATACGCAGTATTTT. Its translation is CASSVVARAGDTQYF. The chain is built from TRBV9 and TRBJ2-3, with a possible D match to TRBD2 (5 bases). The CDR3 length is 15 residues. V lost 0 bases and J 5 bases, leaving 13 bases between the germline ends. Germline V lookup: CDR1 SGDLS, CDR2 YYNGEE.

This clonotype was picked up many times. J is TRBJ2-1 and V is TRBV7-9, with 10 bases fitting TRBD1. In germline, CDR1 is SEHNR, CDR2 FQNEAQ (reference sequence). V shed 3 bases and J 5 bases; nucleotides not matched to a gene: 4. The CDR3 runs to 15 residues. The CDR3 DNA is TGTGCCAGCAGCTTGGGGACAGGGGATCACAATGAGCAGTTCTTC. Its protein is CASSLGTGDHNEQFF.

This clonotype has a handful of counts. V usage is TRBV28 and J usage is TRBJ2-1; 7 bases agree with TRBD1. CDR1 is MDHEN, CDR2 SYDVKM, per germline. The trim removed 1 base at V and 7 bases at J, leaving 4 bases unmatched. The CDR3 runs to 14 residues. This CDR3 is CASSLYNRGNEQFF. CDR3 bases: TGTGCCAGCAGTTTATACAACAGGGGTAATGAGCAGTTCTTC.